The 5 T cell receptor beta chains reported below all come from one sample, sequenced in a study of T cell responses to AZD1222 COVID-19 vaccine. Sequencing used immunoSEQ multiplex PCR; TCRdb keeps in-frame clones, though not all of them. Of about 110,000 clones in the sample, around nine tenths were seen once. The sample consisted of peripheral blood, taken on day 0 of AZD1222 vaccination. The receptor set was obtained from an adult in good health.

V and J are TRBV30 and TRBJ1-2; 7 nucleotides agree with TRBD1. Per germline, CDR1 GTSNPN and CDR2 SVGIG (reference sequence). The length of the CDR3 is 13 residues. The ends lost 4 bases at V and 4 bases at J; junction bases unmatched: 6. The CDR3 DNA reads as TGTGCCTGGACCCGGGACAGCCTCTATGGCTACACCTTC. Residues: CAWTRDSLYGYTF.

The V call is TRBV6-2 or TRBV6-3, the J call TRBJ1-2; tentatively, D is TRBD1 (5 bases). The CDR3 runs to 15 residues. Germline CDR1 and CDR2: MNHEY and SVGEGT. Trimming removed 2 bases from V and 4 bases from J, with 14 bases in between. DNA of the CDR3: TGTGCCAGCAGTTACACCCTGGACATCTCCTATGGCTACACCTTC. Its protein product is CASSYTLDISYGYTF.

V usage is TRBV7-2 and J usage is TRBJ2-4, with TRBD2 matching over 9 bases. Trimming at V came to 1 base and at J to 2 bases, leaving 9 bases not matched to a gene. This CDR3 comprises 18 residues. The germline V gene has CDR1 SGHTA and CDR2 FQGNSA. The CDR3 DNA reads TGTGCCAGCAGCTTAGGACTAGCGGCCTTAGGAACCAAAAACATTCAGTACTTC. This encodes CASSLGLAALGTKNIQYF.

The chain employs TRBV7-8 and TRBJ1-4, with TRBD1 as a possible D gene (5 bases). From germline, CDR1 is SGHVS and CDR2 FQNEAQ. The V gene lost 1 base and the J gene lost 5 bases, with 11 bases spanning the gap. This CDR3 has 15 residues. CDR3: CASSLVAGPNEKLFF. The CDR3 DNA reads as TGTGCCAGCAGCTTAGTAGCGGGACCGAATGAAAAACTGTTTTTT.

This chain uses TRBV6-1 with TRBJ1-4; no definite D call. The CDR3 consists of 14 residues. Trimming took off 3 bases at V and 8 bases at J, with 13 bases between the two ends. From germline, CDR1 is MNHNS and CDR2 SASEGT. The CDR3 loop reads CASSEMRVGEKLFF. Here the CDR3 DNA reads TGTGCCAGCAGTGAGATGCGGGTTGGCGAAAAACTGTTTTTT.